One and the same sample provided the 8 T cell receptor beta chains below, sequenced in a study of identical twins. Via MiXCR, TCRdb re-called the 5' RACE reads, giving one row per CDR3 protein. The repertoire holds fewer than 550,000 distinct CDR3 sequences, with roughly an eighth as singletons. This same sample was also part of a study on yellow fever vaccine responses in identical twins.

Sequencing input: CD4+ T cells sorted from blood. The receptors stem from a woman between 18 and 29 years old in good health.

The chain carries TRBV6-1 and TRBJ1-2, with a tentative D call TRBD1 (5 bases). Trimming cost V 7 bases and J 1 base, with 16 bases left between them. The germline gives CDR1 MNHNS, CDR2 SASEGT. This CDR3 has 15 amino acids. The CDR3 region is CASTKGPGYNYGYTF. CDR3 nucleotides: TGTGCCAGCACGAAGGGGCCCGGGTATAACTATGGCTACACCTTC.

This clonotype occurred a few times. The V and J genes are TRBV20-1 and TRBJ2-3, with D maybe TRBD2 (6 bases). Germline CDR1 is DFQATT and CDR2 is SNEGSKA (reference sequence). The CDR3 consists of 14 residues. The ends were cut back, 5 bases at V and 0 bases at J, with 12 bases in the middle. The CDR3 sequence: CSAGGLTSTDTQYF. CDR3 nucleotide sequence: TGCAGTGCTGGGGGACTTACTAGCACAGATACGCAGTATTTT.

V gene TRBV19 combines with J gene TRBJ2-5; the match to TRBD2 covers 7 bases. The CDR3 covers 14 residues. Germline CDR1 is LNHDA and CDR2 is SQIVND (reference sequence). Germline trimming cut 6 bases from V and 3 bases from J; bases unmatched to any gene: 7. The CDR3 sequence is CASSWASGEETQYF. DNA for the CDR3: TGTGCCAGTAGCTGGGCCAGCGGGGAAGAGACCCAGTACTTC.

This rearrangement joins TRBV10-2 to TRBJ2-7; D ambiguous. Trimming pared 5 bases from V and 3 bases from J, leaving 8 bases between. This CDR3 contains 12 residues. Germline CDR1 is WSHSY and CDR2 is SAAADI. The CDR3 region is CASSTTRYEQYF. CDR3 DNA: TGCGCCAGCAGTACCACCCGCTACGAGCAGTACTTC.

This clonotype was detected a few times. The chain joins TRBV7-2 to TRBJ2-1; TRBD2 matches 11 bases. Germline values: CDR1 SGHTA, CDR2 FQGNSA. This CDR3 is 17 amino acids long. V lost 5 bases to trimming and J lost 8 bases; unmatched junction nucleotides: 14. The CDR3 sequence is CASSLKTSGVGWHEQFF. The CDR3 DNA reads as TGTGCCAGCAGCCTGAAGACTAGCGGGGTTGGGTGGCATGAGCAGTTCTTC.

This clonotype was counted only a few times. The chain couples TRBV11-2 to TRBJ1-1, with a possible D match to TRBD1 (5 bases). The CDR3 is 15 amino acids. Germline V CDR1 and CDR2: SGHAT, FQNNGV. V lost 1 base and J 0 bases, leaving 9 bases between the germline ends. The CDR3 nucleotides are TGTGCCAGCAGCTTAGTGAACAGGATGAACACTGAAGCTTTCTTT. This gives the protein CASSLVNRMNTEAFF.

V usage is TRBV20-1 and J usage is TRBJ2-7; 8 bases agree with TRBD2. Germline-derived CDR1 and CDR2 are DFQATT and SNEGSKA (reference sequence). The CDR3 spans 13 residues. CDR3 residues: CGSLLADSYEQYF. The CDR3 DNA reads as TGCGGGTCGTTACTAGCGGATTCCTACGAGCAGTACTTC.

The CDR3 here is CASNSNPFEQGLYQPQHF. The CDR3 DNA sequence: TGTGCCAGCAATTCCAACCCCTTCGAACAGGGGCTTTATCAGCCCCAGCATTTT. The rearrangement links TRBV28 to TRBJ1-5; 7 bases line up with TRBD1. CDR3 length: 18 residues. Germline V gene sequence: CDR1 MDHEN, CDR2 SYDVKM. V was clipped by 7 bases and J by 5 bases; unmatched bases: 20.